The entry that follows covers one T cell receptor beta chain sequence. This table comes from immunoSEQ multiplex PCR, and its TCRdb copy is limited to in-frame clones, with some not included. Altogether more than 40,000 clones are present, 70% to 85% being singletons, with the ten largest covering approximately 8.3%. The sample belongs to a study of T cells in tumors after PD-1 blockade. CDR1 is SGHDT and CDR2 is YYEEEE in the germline V gene. The CDR3 sequence is 14 residues long. The V segment lost 3 bases and the J segment 1 base; nucleotides outside the gene matches: 2. This receptor was obtained from a human donor with advanced basal cell or squamous cell carcinoma (not recorded which). Sample: PBMCs, taken before anti-PD-1 therapy. This chain uses TRBV5-6 with TRBJ2-5, with TRBD1 matching over 8 bases. The CDR3 region has the DNA TGTGCCAGCAGCTGGACAGGGACCCAAGAGACCCAGTACTTC. It yields the protein CASSWTGTQETQYF.